Here is one T cell receptor beta chain with its context. The target antigen is unknown. The donors were members of the approximately 120-subject validation cohort (separate from the roughly 670-subject first cohort). The data were taken from a study of cytomegalovirus exposure and HLA in healthy donors. Study-wide results and caveats: Most TCR sequences proved rare, with some public TCRs found in many donors.

There are 15 residues in the CDR3. The germline V gene has CDR1 KGHSH and CDR2 LQKENI. After removal of 2 bases from V and 0 bases from J, the junction contained 2 bases not matched to a gene. The repertoire was sequenced with immunoSEQ multiplex PCR; TCRdb's copy has only in-frame clones and lacks some. The sample includes more than 95,000 clones, approximately 90% of them seen just once. The clonotype comes from a woman between 18 and 29 years old in good health and CMV-seronegative. The rearrangement uses TRBV18 and TRBJ2-7, with TRBD2 matching 9 bases. What was sequenced was PBMCs. CDR3 DNA sequence: TGTGCCAGCTCACCAGCGGGGGGGAGCTCCTACGAGCAGTACTTC. Translation: CASSPAGGSSYEQYF.